The rows below give T cell receptor beta chains drawn from one sample of a study of response to subunit inactivated influenza vaccine. TCRdb called the RT-PCR reads again in MiXCR, with one record for every CDR3 protein. The data contain roughly 500,000 distinct CDR3 sequences, 20% to 25% of them seen just once; the ten biggest clones take up 2.5% to 3%. These data were also reused for a study on T cells expressing NK-cell markers.

This material consisted of CD4+ T cells sorted from PBMCs, taken about 13 days after vaccination. The receptors derive from a man in his forties or fifties who received an inactivated influenza vaccine. CDR3s include the opening cysteine and the closing phenylalanine or tryptophan. A D gene is named only where the DNA matches it firmly. Only part of the rows carry a size: once, few, many, or a class if the clone is expanded.

v_gene	j_gene	abundance	d_gene	CDR3nt	CDR3aa
TRBV4-3	TRBJ1-2	.	TRBD1	TGCGCCAGCAGCCAAGCAGGGGGCTATGGCTACACCTTC	CASSQAGGYGYTF
TRBV6-1	TRBJ2-5	.	TRBD2	TGTGCCACCGCTTCAGCGGGAACCGGGGAGACCCAGTACTTC	CATASAGTGETQYF
TRBV5-4	TRBJ2-5	.	.	TGTGCCAGCAGCCCCCAAGGTGGGACCCAGTACTTC	CASSPQGGTQYF
TRBV4-3	TRBJ2-1	.	TRBD2	TGCGCCAGCAGCCCACGGGGTAGCGGGAAGTACAATGAGCAGTTCTTC	CASSPRGSGKYNEQFF
TRBV7-9	TRBJ1-2	.	.	TGTGCCAGCAGCCAATTAAGAGGGGAAGACTATGGCTACACCTTC	CASSQLRGEDYGYTF
TRBV5-5	TRBJ1-5	few	.	TGTGCCAGCAGCCCCGACAGCAGCAATCAGCCCCAGCATTTT	CASSPDSSNQPQHF
TRBV15	TRBJ2-2	.	.	TGTGCCACCAGCAGAGGGGGGACTGTACCCACCGGGGAGCTGTTTTTT	CATSRGGTVPTGELFF
TRBV20-1	TRBJ2-5	.	.	TGCAGTGCTAGTCTCGGTAGCGATCTCCAAGAGACCCAGTACTTC	CSASLGSDLQETQYF
TRBV12-3/TRBV12-4	TRBJ1-2	.	TRBD1	TGTGCCAGCCTCGGGACAGGGGACGTCTACACCTTC	CASLGTGDVYTF
TRBV29-1	TRBJ2-1	.	TRBD1	TGCAGCGTTGAAGGCACCCAAAGACAGGGGAGCTCCTACAATGAGCAGTTCTTC	CSVEGTQRQGSSYNEQFF
TRBV7-2	TRBJ2-5	.	TRBD2	TGTGCCAGCAGCTTAGGGCTAGCGGGGACCTCGGCGGAGACCCAGTACTTC	CASSLGLAGTSAETQYF
TRBV9	TRBJ1-6	.	.	TGTGCCAGCGGCCTCGAAGACGGTCGCAATTCGCCCCTCCACTTT	CASGLEDGRNSPLHF
TRBV19	TRBJ1-5	.	.	TGTGCCAGTAGTATGTGGGGTCAGCCCCAGCATTTT	CASSMWGQPQHF
TRBV18	TRBJ1-1	.	.	TGTGCCAGCTCACCGGGGGCCACTGAAGCTTTCTTT	CASSPGATEAFF
TRBV10-3	TRBJ2-7	.	TRBD1	TGTGCCATCAGGCGACAGGGGACATACGAGCAGTACTTC	CAIRRQGTYEQYF
TRBV20-1	TRBJ2-5	.	.	TGCAGTGCTAGAGATCATGTCGGGGGCCGGGAGACCCAGTACTTC	CSARDHVGGRETQYF
TRBV5-1	TRBJ2-7	few	.	TGCGCCAGCAGCTTGGGTGGGGGCCCTTTCTACGAGCAGTACTTC	CASSLGGGPFYEQYF
TRBV7-2	TRBJ2-2	.	.	TGTGCCAGCAGCTCAGGCGCGGCTCCAACCGGGGAGCTGTTTTTT	CASSSGAAPTGELFF
TRBV28	TRBJ2-7	.	TRBD2	TGTGCCAGCAGTTTATCCCCGTCGGTGAGCGGGGGAGACTTC	CASSLSPSVSGGDF
TRBV11-2	TRBJ2-5	.	.	TGTGCCAGCAGCGTTCTCATGAGGGCTTTCCAAGAGACCCAGTACTTC	CASSVLMRAFQETQYF
TRBV7-9	TRBJ2-2	.	.	TGTGCCAGCATCAGGGACACCTTCCGGACCGGGGAGCTGTTTTTT	CASIRDTFRTGELFF
TRBV5-6	TRBJ1-3	.	TRBD1	TGTGCCAGCAGCTTGCCCAGGGGGCTTGGAAACACCATATATTTT	CASSLPRGLGNTIYF
TRBV19	TRBJ2-2	.	.	TGTGCCAGTAGTATTTCCCAGAACACCGGGGAGCTGTTTTTT	CASSISQNTGELFF
TRBV20-1	TRBJ2-5	.	TRBD2	TGCAGTGCTAGCAGACTAGCGGGGGGGGAGACCCAAGAGACCCAGTACTTC	CSASRLAGGETQETQYF
TRBV5-1	TRBJ2-5	few	.	TGCGCCAGCAGCTCGAAATTCCGGGACTTCCAAGAGACCCAGTACTTC	CASSSKFRDFQETQYF
TRBV7-6	TRBJ1-2	.	TRBD1	TGTGCCAGCAGCCAGGAGAGGCCGGGACAGGGAAGTCATGGCTACACCTTC	CASSQERPGQGSHGYTF
TRBV6-1	TRBJ2-7	.	TRBD1	TGTGCCAGCATGGAAACGTTGGGACAGGGGGCCTACGAGCAGTACTTC	CASMETLGQGAYEQYF
TRBV3-1	TRBJ2-5	few	TRBD2	TGTGCCAGCAGCCAAGATCTCGGGAGGCTCGAGACCCAGTACTTC	CASSQDLGRLETQYF
TRBV5-1	TRBJ2-5	.	.	TGCGCCAGCAGCGCGTCCACAGGGATTGGAGAAGGGACCCAGTACTTC	CASSASTGIGEGTQYF
TRBV28	TRBJ2-2	.	TRBD1	TGTGCCAGCAGACCGGACAGGGGGAACACCGGGGAGCTGTTTTTT	CASRPDRGNTGELFF
TRBV5-6	TRBJ2-7	many	TRBD1	TGTGCCAGCAGCCGGGACAGAACCTTTGAGCAGTACTTC	CASSRDRTFEQYF
TRBV4-1	TRBJ2-1	.	TRBD1	TGCGCCAGCAGCTTACGCCCGGGACAGGGGGCTACTCGGGGCTCCTACAATGAGCAGTTCTTC	CASSLRPGQGATRGSYNEQFF
TRBV29-1	TRBJ2-6	few	.	TGCAGCGTTGCCCAGGGCTCTGGGGCCAACGTCCTGACTTTC	CSVAQGSGANVLTF
TRBV10-3	TRBJ2-7	many	.	TGTGCCACCCGGAGGGGGAAAGACAGCTACGAGCAGTACTTC	CATRRGKDSYEQYF
TRBV10-3	TRBJ1-2	.	.	TGTGCCATCTCGCTCGACAGGACCTATGGCTACACCTTC	CAISLDRTYGYTF
TRBV5-1	TRBJ2-1	few	.	TGCGCCAGCAGCTTGGAGGTCTTTGGTGGGAACAATGAGCAGTTCTTC	CASSLEVFGGNNEQFF
TRBV4-1	TRBJ1-2	few	.	TGCGCCAGCAGCCAAGATTCGGGGATTCGTGGCTATGGCTACACCTTC	CASSQDSGIRGYGYTF
TRBV7-2	TRBJ2-1	.	TRBD1	TGTGCCAGCAGCTCTCGGACAGGGAGCTCCTACAATGAGCAGTTCTTC	CASSSRTGSSYNEQFF
TRBV20-1	TRBJ1-1	.	.	TGCAGTGCTAGAGGTCAACTGAACACTGAAGCTTTCTTT	CSARGQLNTEAFF
TRBV5-1	TRBJ2-2	.	TRBD2	TGCGCCAGCAGCGCCGGACTAGCGGGGGGCGACGGGGAGCTGTTTTTT	CASSAGLAGGDGELFF
TRBV7-8	TRBJ2-7	few	.	TGTGCCAGCAGCCCTAGGCCCGGGGACACGTATTACGAGCAGTACTTC	CASSPRPGDTYYEQYF
TRBV3-1	TRBJ2-7	.	.	TGTGCCAGCAGCCAACTGGGTCTAGAGCAGTACTTC	CASSQLGLEQYF
TRBV3-1	TRBJ2-7	few	.	TGTGCCAGCAGCGCATACAGGGACGAGCAGTACTTC	CASSAYRDEQYF
TRBV7-2	TRBJ2-3	few	TRBD2	TGTGCATCAGCGGGAGGGGCAGTGGGTACGCAGTATTTT	CASAGGAVGTQYF
TRBV29-1	TRBJ1-1	.	TRBD1	TGCAGCGTGAGCCCGCAGGGGGCGAGCACTGAAGCTTTCTTT	CSVSPQGASTEAFF
TRBV20-1	TRBJ2-2	.	.	TGCAGTGCTAGAGCCTCGTACACCGGGGAGCTGTTTTTT	CSARASYTGELFF
TRBV9	TRBJ2-5	few	TRBD2	TGTGCCAGCAGCGTTCAACCGATGGGAGCGGGAGTGGGGGAGACCCAGTACTTC	CASSVQPMGAGVGETQYF
TRBV11-2	TRBJ2-3	.	.	TGTGCCAGCGGGACCCTTTGGGCAGATACGCAGTATTTT	CASGTLWADTQYF
TRBV20-1	TRBJ2-1	.	.	TGCAGTGCTAGCGGAATCTCCTACAATGAGCAGTTCTTC	CSASGISYNEQFF
TRBV5-1	TRBJ2-5	few	.	TGCGCCAGCAGCAAAATCCAAGAGACCCAGTACTTC	CASSKIQETQYF
TRBV3-1	TRBJ2-3	few	.	TGTGCCAGCAGCCACAGGGCCGGGGTAGAAACAGATACGCAGTATTTT	CASSHRAGVETDTQYF
TRBV20-1	TRBJ1-1	.	.	TGCAGTGCTAGTTTCTCTGGCCAGGGAGTGTTTAACACTGAAGCTTTCTTT	CSASFSGQGVFNTEAFF
TRBV6-1	TRBJ2-1	.	TRBD2	TGTGCCAGCAGAGGACTAGCGGGAGGCTACAATGAGCAGTTCTTC	CASRGLAGGYNEQFF
TRBV29-1	TRBJ1-1	few	.	TGCAGCGGCAATACAGGGTGGGTTTTCACTGAAGCTTTCTTT	CSGNTGWVFTEAFF